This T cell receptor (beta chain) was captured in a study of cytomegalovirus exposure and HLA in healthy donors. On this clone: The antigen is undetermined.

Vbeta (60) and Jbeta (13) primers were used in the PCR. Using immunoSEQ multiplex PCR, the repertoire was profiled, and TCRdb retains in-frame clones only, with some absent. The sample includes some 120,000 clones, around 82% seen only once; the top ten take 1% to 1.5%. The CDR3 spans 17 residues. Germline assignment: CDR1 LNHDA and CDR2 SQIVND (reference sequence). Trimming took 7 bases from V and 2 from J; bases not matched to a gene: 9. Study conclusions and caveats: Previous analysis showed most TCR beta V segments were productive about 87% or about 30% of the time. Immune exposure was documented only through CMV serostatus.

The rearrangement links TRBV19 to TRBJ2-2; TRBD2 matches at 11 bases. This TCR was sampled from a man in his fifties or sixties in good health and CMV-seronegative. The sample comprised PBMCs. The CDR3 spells CASTPTSGRSNTGELFF. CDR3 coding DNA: TGTGCCAGTACCCCCACTAGCGGGAGATCCAACACCGGGGAGCTGTTTTTT.